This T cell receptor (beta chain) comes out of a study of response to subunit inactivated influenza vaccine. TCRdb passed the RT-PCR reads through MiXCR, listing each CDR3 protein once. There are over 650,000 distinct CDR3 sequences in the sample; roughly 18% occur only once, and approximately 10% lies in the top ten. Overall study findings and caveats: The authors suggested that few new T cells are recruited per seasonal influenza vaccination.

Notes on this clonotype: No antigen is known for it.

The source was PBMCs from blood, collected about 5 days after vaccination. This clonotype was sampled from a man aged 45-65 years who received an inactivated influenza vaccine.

CDR3 coding DNA: TGTGCCAGCAGCATCCAGGATTTAGGCAATTCACCCCTCCACTTT. Translation gives CASSIQDLGNSPLHF. The chain carries TRBV7-9 and TRBJ1-6; D is uncertain. The germline gives CDR1 SEHNR, CDR2 FQNEAQ (reference sequence). The length of the CDR3 is 15 residues. The V and J ends lost 5 bases and 7 bases respectively, with 15 bases between them.